This T cell receptor beta chain derives from a study of identical twins. General study points: Out-of-frame alpha sequences common to twins exhibited a surplus of low generation probability.

TCRdb itself ran the 5' RACE reads through MiXCR, one entry per CDR3 protein. The table lists roughly 570,000 distinct CDR3 sequences, nearly 10% of them singletons. This clonotype was seen more than once but under ten times. Its antigen is unidentified. This sample was shared with a second study, whose subject was yellow fever vaccine responses in identical twins.

The material sequenced was PBMCs. This clonotype was sampled from a woman aged 18-29 years in good health.

CDR3 nucleotide sequence: TGTGCCTGGACAGGGGTTTTGAGTGAAGCTTTCTTT. Translating gives CAWTGVLSEAFF. J is TRBJ1-1 and V is TRBV30; D possibly corresponds to TRBD1 (6 bases). The CDR3 has 12 amino acids. Germline V gene sequence: CDR1 GTSNPN, CDR2 SVGIG (reference sequence). V lost 4 bases and J lost 7, with 13 bases in between. Complete variable domain (other parts from reference TRBV30 and TRBJ1-1): SQTIHQWPATLVQPVGSPLSLECTVEGTSNPNLYWYRQAAGRGLQLLFYSVGIGQISSEVPQNLSASRPQDRQFILSSKKLLLSDSGFYLCAWTGVLSEAFFGQGTRLTVV.